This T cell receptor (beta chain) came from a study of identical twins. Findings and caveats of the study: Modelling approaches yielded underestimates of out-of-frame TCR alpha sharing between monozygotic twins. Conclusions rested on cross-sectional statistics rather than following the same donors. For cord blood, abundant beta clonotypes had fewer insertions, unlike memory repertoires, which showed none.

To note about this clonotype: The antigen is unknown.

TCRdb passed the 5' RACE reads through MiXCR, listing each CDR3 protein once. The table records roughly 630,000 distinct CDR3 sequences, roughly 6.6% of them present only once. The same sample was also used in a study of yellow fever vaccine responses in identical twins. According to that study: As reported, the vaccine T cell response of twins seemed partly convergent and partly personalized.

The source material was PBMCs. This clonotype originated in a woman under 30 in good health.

CDR3 nucleotides: TGCAGTGCTAGAAGGGGGTCCGATACGCAGTATTTT. Translated: CSARRGSDTQYF. This sequence joins TRBV20-1 and TRBJ2-3; D is perhaps TRBD1 (6 bases). This CDR3 region has 12 residues. In germline, CDR1 is DFQATT, CDR2 SNEGSKA (reference sequence). V lost 2 bases, J lost 6 bases, and 9 bases lay in between.